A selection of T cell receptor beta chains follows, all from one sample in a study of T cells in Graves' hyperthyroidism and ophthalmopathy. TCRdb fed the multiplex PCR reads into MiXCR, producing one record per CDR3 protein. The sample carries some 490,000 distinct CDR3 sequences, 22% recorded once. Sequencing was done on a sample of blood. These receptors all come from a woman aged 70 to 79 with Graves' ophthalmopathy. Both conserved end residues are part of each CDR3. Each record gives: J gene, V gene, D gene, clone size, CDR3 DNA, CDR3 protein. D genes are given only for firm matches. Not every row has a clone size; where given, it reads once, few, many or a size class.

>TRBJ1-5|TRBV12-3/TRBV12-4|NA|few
TGTGCCAGCAGTTTAGTACCAGCTCAGGGGCCCCAGCATTTT
CASSLVPAQGPQHF
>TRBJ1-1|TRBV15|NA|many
TGTGCCACCAGCAGGGGAACCTGGAGCAGGGGTATCACTGAAGCTTTCTTT
CATSRGTWSRGITEAFF
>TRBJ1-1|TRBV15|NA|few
TGTGCCACCAGCAGCCAGCGAGGGGCTGAAGCTTTCTTT
CATSSQRGAEAFF
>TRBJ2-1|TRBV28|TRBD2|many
TGTGCCAGCATAGAGCGGGAGCTCGCCTACAATGAGCAGTTCTTC
CASIERELAYNEQFF
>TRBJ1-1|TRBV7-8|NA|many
TGTGCCAGCAGCCCGTTTTGGACTACAGGGAGAGAAACTGAAGCTTTCTTT
CASSPFWTTGRETEAFF
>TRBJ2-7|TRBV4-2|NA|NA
TGTGCCAGCAGCCAAGAAAGCCCCCCATCACCTCTTTCCTACGAGCAGTACTTC
CASSQESPPSPLSYEQYF
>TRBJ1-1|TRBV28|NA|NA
TGTGCCAGCAGTTTATGGGAGGGGGAGGCTTTCTTT
CASSLWEGEAFF
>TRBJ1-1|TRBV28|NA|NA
TGTGCCAGCAGTTTATCGGGACTCAGGAACACTGAAGCTTTCTTT
CASSLSGLRNTEAFF
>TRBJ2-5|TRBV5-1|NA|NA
TGCGCCAGCTCAGGGCTTCTTCAAGAGACCCAGTACTTC
CASSGLLQETQYF
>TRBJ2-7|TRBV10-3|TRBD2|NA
TGTGCCATCAGGGGAACTAGCGGGAACTACGAGCAGTACTTC
CAIRGTSGNYEQYF
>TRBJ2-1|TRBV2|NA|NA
TGTGCCAGCAGGAAGGGGAGCAGCTCCTACAATGAGCGGTTCTTC
CASRKGSSSYNERFF
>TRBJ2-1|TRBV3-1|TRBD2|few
TGTGCCAGCAGCCGAAGTACTAGCGGGAGGGAGCAGTTCTTC
CASSRSTSGREQFF
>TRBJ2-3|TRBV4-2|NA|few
TGTGCCAGCAGCCGCTCCTTCAGGGCGGGGACAGATACGCAGTATTTT
CASSRSFRAGTDTQYF
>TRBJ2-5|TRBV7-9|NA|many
TGTGCCAGCAGCTTAACAGGGTGGGAGACCCAGTACTTC
CASSLTGWETQYF
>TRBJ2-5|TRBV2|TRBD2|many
TGTGCCAGCAGTTATACGGAGAGGGGACTAGCGGAACAAGAGACCCAGTACTTC
CASSYTERGLAEQETQYF
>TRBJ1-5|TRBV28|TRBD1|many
TGTGCCAGCAGTTTGGGAGGACAGGGACGAAATCAGCCCCAGCATTTT
CASSLGGQGRNQPQHF
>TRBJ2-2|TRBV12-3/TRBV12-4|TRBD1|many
TGTGCCAGCACCCCCCCGGGACAGGGTAACACCGGGGAGCTGTTTTTT
CASTPPGQGNTGELFF
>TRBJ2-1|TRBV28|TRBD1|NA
TGTGCCAGCAGAGGGACAGGGGGCTCGGATGAGCAGTTCTTC
CASRGTGGSDEQFF
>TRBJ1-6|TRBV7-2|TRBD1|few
TGTGCCAGCAGCCTCGTGGACAGGATAGGTTCACCCCTCCACTTT
CASSLVDRIGSPLHF
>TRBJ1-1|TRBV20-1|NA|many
TGCAGTGCTGTAGGGGGAATGGGGACTGAAGCTTTCTTT
CSAVGGMGTEAFF
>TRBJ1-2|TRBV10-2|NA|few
TGCGCCACCCGACAGGACGCCTATGGCTACACCTTC
CATRQDAYGYTF
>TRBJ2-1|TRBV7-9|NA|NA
TGTGCCAGCAGCTTAATGACTGAGCAGTTCTTC
CASSLMTEQFF
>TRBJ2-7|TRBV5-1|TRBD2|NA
TGCGCCAGCAGCCTCGGGGGGGACCAGATCCGCTCCTACGAGCAGTACTTC
CASSLGGDQIRSYEQYF
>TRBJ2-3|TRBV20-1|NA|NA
TGCAGTGCTAGAGATCCCGTGACACAAGATACGCAGTATTTT
CSARDPVTQDTQYF
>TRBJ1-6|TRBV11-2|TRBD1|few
TGTGCCAGCAGCTTAGTCACAGGGGATCCCGTTAATTCACCCCTCCACTTT
CASSLVTGDPVNSPLHF
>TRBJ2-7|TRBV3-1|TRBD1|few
TGTGCCAGCAGTCAGGGACAGGGTTTCTACGAGCAGTACTTC
CASSQGQGFYEQYF
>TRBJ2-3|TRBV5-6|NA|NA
TGTGCCAGCAGCGCCGGAGGGGCGACCCTCGGGAGAGCTGAAGATACGCAGTATTTT
CASSAGGATLGRAEDTQYF
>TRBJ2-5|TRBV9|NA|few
TGTGCCAGCACGGGGGACAGCGACCTAAAGGGAGAGACCCAGTACTTC
CASTGDSDLKGETQYF
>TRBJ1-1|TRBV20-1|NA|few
TGCAGTGCTAGACAGGGGAATGCTGAAGCTTTCTTT
CSARQGNAEAFF
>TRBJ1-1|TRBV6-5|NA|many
TGTGCCAGCAGTTACTTCTCTCGGACAGCTATGAACACTGAAGCTTTCTTT
CASSYFSRTAMNTEAFF
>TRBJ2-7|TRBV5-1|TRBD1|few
TGCGCCAGCAGCCCGGCTCAGGGGGCCTACGAGCAGTACTTC
CASSPAQGAYEQYF
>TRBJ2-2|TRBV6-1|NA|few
TGTGCCAGCACCCCGACTAGTTCGAACACCGGGGAGCTGTTTTTT
CASTPTSSNTGELFF
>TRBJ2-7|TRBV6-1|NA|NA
TGTGCCAGCAGCCCGTCCGGGACCACGAACTACGAGCAGTACTTC
CASSPSGTTNYEQYF
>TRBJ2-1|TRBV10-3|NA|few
TGTGCCATCAGTGCACCCCAGGGTTCCTACAATGAGCAGTTCTTC
CAISAPQGSYNEQFF
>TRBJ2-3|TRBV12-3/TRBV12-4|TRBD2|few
TGTGCCAGCAGGACAAACCTAGCGGGAGGGGTAGATACGCAGTATTTT
CASRTNLAGGVDTQYF
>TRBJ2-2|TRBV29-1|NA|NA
TGCAGCGTTGAATCGAACAGGGGGGGATATAACGGGGAGCTGTTTTTT
CSVESNRGGYNGELFF
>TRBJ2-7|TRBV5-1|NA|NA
TGCGCCAGCAGCTTGCGGGTCCCCTACGAGCAGTACTTC
CASSLRVPYEQYF
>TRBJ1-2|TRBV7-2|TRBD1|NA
TGTGCCAGCAGCTTATGGTCCCAAGGGACAGGTTATGGCTACACCTTC
CASSLWSQGTGYGYTF
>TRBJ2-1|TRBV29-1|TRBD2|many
TGCAGCGTTGAAACTAGCGGGAATGAGCAGTTCTTC
CSVETSGNEQFF
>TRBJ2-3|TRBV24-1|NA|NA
TGTGCCACCAGTGTGGACGGCAGCACAGATACGCAGTATTTT
CATSVDGSTDTQYF
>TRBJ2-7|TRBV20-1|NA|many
TGCAGTGCTAGGGGTCTAGCGTTCTCCTACGAGCAGTACTTC
CSARGLAFSYEQYF
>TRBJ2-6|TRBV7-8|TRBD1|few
TGTGCCAGCAGCGGACAGGGCTTTGGGGCCAACGTCCTGACTTTC
CASSGQGFGANVLTF
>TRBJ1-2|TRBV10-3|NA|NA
TGTGCCATCAGTGAGATATTGAACTATGGCTACACCTTC
CAISEILNYGYTF
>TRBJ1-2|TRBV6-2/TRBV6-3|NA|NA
TGTGCCAGCAGCTTTACAGGGTTATATGGCTACACCTTC
CASSFTGLYGYTF
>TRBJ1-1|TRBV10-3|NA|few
TGTGCCATCGGATTTGGGAATGAAGCTTTCTTT
CAIGFGNEAFF
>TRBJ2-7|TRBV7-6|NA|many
TGTGCCAGCAGCTTAGGAGGTTCCGAGCAGTACTTC
CASSLGGSEQYF
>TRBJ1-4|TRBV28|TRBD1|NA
TGTGCCAGCAGTCTGCGGACAGGGGGCACTTCTGCAACTAATGAAAAACTGTTTTTT
CASSLRTGGTSATNEKLFF
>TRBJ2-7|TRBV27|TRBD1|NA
TGTGCCAGCAAAGGACAGGGGGATTACTACGAGCAGTACTTC
CASKGQGDYYEQYF
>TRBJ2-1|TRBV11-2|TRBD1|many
TGTGCCAGCAGCCCAACAGGGGGCGGGAACAATGAGCAGTTCTTC
CASSPTGGGNNEQFF
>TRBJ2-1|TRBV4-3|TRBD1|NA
TGCGCCAGCAGCCAAGACGGACAGGGGACCTACAATGAGCAGTTCTTC
CASSQDGQGTYNEQFF
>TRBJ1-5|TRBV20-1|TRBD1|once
TGCAGTGCTGGCGGGACAGGGGATCAGCCCCAGCATTTT
CSAGGTGDQPQHF
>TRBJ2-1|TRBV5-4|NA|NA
TGTGCCAGCAGCAGAACCGGGACGTCTTACAATGAGCAGTTCTTC
CASSRTGTSYNEQFF
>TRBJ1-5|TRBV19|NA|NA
TGTGCCACCCTCCCGGCATATAGCAATCAGCCCCAGCATTTT
CATLPAYSNQPQHF
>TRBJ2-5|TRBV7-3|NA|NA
TGTGCCAGCAGCCTTGGGACTTTGGAGACCCAGTACTTC
CASSLGTLETQYF